A single sample is the source of the 17 T cell receptor beta chains below, sequenced in a study of blood T cell repertoires in COVID-19. This table comes from immunoSEQ multiplex PCR, and its TCRdb copy is limited to in-frame clones, with some not included. This repertoire shows roughly 130,000 clones, more than 75% found once; its top ten account for around 3.6%. The sequenced sample consisted of peripheral blood. The receptors shown here come from a woman between 55 and 75 years old with acute or convalescent COVID-19.

The CDR3 reads CASSSYRAYEQYF. For the CDR3, the DNA is TGTGCCAGCAGCTCCTATAGAGCCTACGAGCAGTACTTC. The V gene is TRBV7-2, the J gene TRBJ2-7; D gene unclear. CDR3 length equals 13 residues. Trimming removed 4 bases from V and 2 bases from J, with 9 bases in between. CDR1 is SGHTA and CDR2 is FQGNSA in the germline V gene.

This chain joins TRBV2 and TRBJ2-1; 7 positions match TRBD2. The CDR3 sequence is 15 residues long. Losses at the gene ends were 5 bases for V and 3 bases for J; bases not matched to a gene: 7. Germline CDR1 SNHLY, CDR2 FYNNEI. The CDR3 bases are TGTGCCAGCAGTTCGGGTAGCGGGTTCTACAATGAGCAGTTCTTC. It is translated as CASSSGSGFYNEQFF.

The rearrangement uses TRBV4-1 and TRBJ1-4, with 7 bases matching TRBD1. V dropped 3 bases and J dropped 7; count of bases not matched to a gene: 2. The CDR3 has 13 amino acids. Germline V gene lookup returns CDR1 MGHRA and CDR2 YSYEKL. The CDR3 DNA follows: TGCGCCAGCAGCCAGCAGGGGGTTGAAAAACTGTTTTTT. Translated, it gives CASSQQGVEKLFF.

This chain joins TRBV10-3 and TRBJ1-1; TRBD1 is a possible D gene (6 bases). V was cut by 8 bases and J by 2 bases, with 18 bases left in between. Germline loops: CDR1 ENHRY, CDR2 SYGVKD. The CDR3 is made up of 15 amino acids. The CDR3 coding sequence is TGTGCCATCTCACAGGGAGGGGCTTTAAACACTGAAGCTTTCTTT. It is translated as CAISQGGALNTEAFF.

The rearrangement joins TRBV2 to TRBJ1-5; possible D gene TRBD1, 5 bases. Deletions cut 0 bases from V and 6 bases from J, with 12 bases between. Germline loops: CDR1 SNHLY, CDR2 FYNNEI. The CDR3 loop spans 15 amino acids. For the CDR3, the DNA is TGTGCCAGCAGTGAAGCGCTTCCGGGGGGTCAGCCCCAGCATTTT. Residues: CASSEALPGGQPQHF.

The chain is built from TRBV2 and TRBJ1-1; D not certain. This CDR3 has 13 amino acids. Per germline, CDR1 SNHLY and CDR2 FYNNEI. Trimming pared 2 bases from V and 6 bases from J, leaving 10 bases between. CDR3 in amino acids: CASSESRQAEAFF. The CDR3 bases are TGTGCCAGCAGTGAAAGCCGACAAGCTGAAGCTTTCTTT.

The chain employs TRBV27 and TRBJ1-1; 8 positions agree with TRBD1. Germline CDR1 reads MNHEY; CDR2 reads SMNVEV (reference sequence). The CDR3 loop spans 16 amino acids. The V gene end was trimmed by 10 bases and the J gene end by 3 bases; junction bases not matched to a gene: 16. CDR3 protein: CANPLLDRDPDTEAFF. The CDR3 nucleotides are TGTGCCAACCCCCTTTTGGACAGGGACCCCGACACTGAAGCTTTCTTT.

This rearrangement joins TRBV5-1 to TRBJ2-2, with TRBD1 matching over 7 bases. The V gene's germline CDR1 is SGHRS and CDR2 YFSETQ. CDR3 length: 15 residues. V gave up 7 bases and J gave up 1 base; unmatched junction bases: 7. The CDR3 nucleotides read TGCGCCAGCCGGCTCGGGACAGAGAACACCGGGGAGCTGTTTTTT. Translation: CASRLGTENTGELFF.

The gene calls are TRBV5-4 and TRBJ1-4; D is perhaps TRBD1 (5 bases). Germline V gives CDR1 SGHNT, CDR2 YYREEE (reference sequence). CDR3 length equals 15 residues. V gave up 0 bases and J gave up 5 bases, with 11 bases separating them. DNA of the CDR3: TGTGCCAGCAGCTTGGCGGGAGGGGACAATGAAAAACTGTTTTTT. Encoded protein: CASSLAGGDNEKLFF. Together with reference TRBV5-4 and TRBJ1-4, the CDR3 gives the full variable domain: ETGVTQSPTHLIKTRGQQVTLRCSSQSGHNTVSWYQQALGQGPQFIFQYYREEENGRGNFPPRFSGLQFPNYSSELNVNALELDDSALYLCASSLAGGDNEKLFFGSGTQLSVL.

V is TRBV10-3 and J is TRBJ2-7, with 7 positions matching TRBD2. V lost 3 bases and J lost 1; bases outside the gene matches: 9. CDR3 length equals 16 residues. Germline CDR1 is ENHRY and CDR2 is SYGVKD. This CDR3 reads CAISDGGGPLSYEQYV. CDR3 nucleotides: TGTGCCATCAGTGACGGGGGAGGGCCTTTATCCTACGAGCAGTACGTC.

The V call is TRBV5-8, the J call TRBJ1-2; 7 bases are shared with TRBD1. This CDR3 region has 13 residues. Germline V gives CDR1 SGHTS, CDR2 YDEGEE. The V gene end was trimmed by 3 bases and the J gene end by 7 bases; junction bases not matched to a gene: 6. The DNA of the CDR3 is TGTGCCAGCAGCTCCAGGGGGGTCGGTGGCTACACCTTC. Encoded protein: CASSSRGVGGYTF.

The CDR3 is CASSGGQGEGYTF. CDR3 coding DNA: TGTGCCAGCAGCGGCGGACAGGGTGAAGGCTACACCTTC. This chain links TRBV9 with TRBJ1-2; 8 bases match TRBD1. V lost 3 bases to trimming and J lost 8 bases; unmatched junction nucleotides: 6. Germline-derived CDR1 and CDR2 are SGDLS and YYNGEE. This CDR3 spans 13 amino acids.

The chain has TRBV3-1 (or the pseudogene TRBV3-2) and TRBJ1-1; tentatively, D is TRBD1 (6 bases). Trimming left V 1 base short and J 7 bases short, with 16 bases between. CDR1 is LGHDT and CDR2 is YNNKEL in the germline V gene (reference sequence). The CDR3 totals 15 residues. In DNA form, the CDR3 reads TGTGCCAGCAGCCAAGCTGTAGGGGGGGGGTTTGAAGCTTTCTTT. Residues: CASSQAVGGGFEAFF.

The J gene is TRBJ1-3, the V gene TRBV18; D ambiguous. The CDR3 extends over 14 amino acids. Trimming took 2 bases from V and 0 from J, leaving 5 bases between them. Germline values: CDR1 KGHSH, CDR2 LQKENI. The CDR3 DNA reads TGTGCCAGCTCACCAGGACTCTCTGGAAACACCATATATTTT. Protein sequence: CASSPGLSGNTIYF.

The rearrangement links TRBV2 to TRBJ2-6; D might be TRBD1 (5 bases). Trimming stripped 4 bases from V and 0 bases from J, with 7 bases between. Germline V gene sequence: CDR1 SNHLY, CDR2 FYNNEI. The CDR3 contains 15 residues. The CDR3 protein is CASSAQGSGANVLTF. The CDR3 nucleotides read TGTGCCAGCAGTGCTCAGGGCTCTGGGGCCAACGTCCTGACTTTC.

This clone was found once. The chain has TRBV14 and TRBJ2-5; TRBD2 aligns across 7 bases. V trimming: 0 bases; J trimming: 7 bases; junction bases outside the gene matches: 2. This CDR3 is 13 amino acids long. Germline CDR1 reads SGHDN; CDR2 reads FVKESK. CDR3 loop: CASSQEPSGTQYF. The CDR3 DNA sequence: TGTGCCAGCAGCCAAGAACCTAGCGGGACCCAGTACTTC. Using reference TRBV14 and TRBJ2-5 for the parts outside the CDR3, the full variable domain is EAGVTQFPSHSVIEKGQTVTLRCDPISGHDNLYWYRRVMGKEIKFLLHFVKESKQDESGMPNNRFLAERTGGTYSTLKVQPAELEDSGVYFCASSQEPSGTQYFGPGTRLLVL.

CDR3 sequence: CATSRRGQGGNIQYF. Here the CDR3 DNA reads TGTGCCACCAGCAGAAGAGGACAGGGAGGGAACATTCAGTACTTC. The chain carries TRBV15 and TRBJ2-4, with D possibly TRBD1 on 8 matching bases. CDR3 length equals 15 residues. Trimming shortened V by 2 bases and J by 7 bases, and 15 bases separated the two germline ends. Germline values: CDR1 LNHNV, CDR2 YYDKDF (reference sequence).